This paragraph covers one TCR beta chain sequence. Its recognized antigen is unknown. A read error is possible here, since a much larger clone lies one base away. The sample originates from a study of blood T cells in healthy people across ages (dated by TCRdb to between 2014 and 2017). For context, the study as a whole: In model experiments, template switching captured about one uniquely barcoded TCR beta cDNA molecule for every two T cells. To track age-related changes in TCR beta repertoire diversity, the study relied on deep sequencing normalized with unique cDNA molecular identifiers. Four age groups were formed from the donors: young (average about 16 years), middle-aged (approximately 40), aged (approximately 60) and long-lived (less than 85). The study analyzed two additional independent replicas of 1 million unique cDNA reads from the same blood draw for two donors, one aged 18 to 30 and one aged 80 or older. Study-wide conclusions, independent of this receptor: Compared with the aged group, more naive CD4+ T cells, fewer expanded clones and increased TCR diversity were shown by the long-lived group, suggesting age selection. Total diversity estimates from one million sequenced T cells were considered lower bounds and underestimates. Because profiling used bulk unsorted PBMCs, naive and antigen-experienced compartments could not be compared conclusively. Because the CMV infection status of the donors was unknown, age-related changes in expanded clonotypes may potentially have been confounded. There was a strong correlation between observed TCR beta diversity and the percentage of naive T cells measured by flow cytometry. As age increased, observed TCR beta diversity per million T cells dropped in a roughly linear way, and a significant reduction was already evident by age about 40.

Library preparation used 5' RACE. Sequenced on an Illumina HiSeq 2500. A second roughly 7 to 12 cycle PCR used a sample-barcoded 5' primer and a J-beta primer mix. A unique molecular identifier was introduced onto each TCR beta cDNA molecule by a template-switch 5' adaptor carrying 12 random nucleotides. At least 3 million CDR3-containing paired-end reads were obtained from each sample. First-strand cDNA was synthesized from all RNA with the Mint cDNA synthesis kit, primed by a TRBC-specific oligonucleotide. After uracil-DNA glycosylase treatment, a first 18-cycle PCR used universal primers M1SS and BC2_uni_R on all cDNA. The paper's processing steps were these. Each sample was normalized by randomly selecting 1 million high-quality reads, each carrying a distinct molecular identifier. Reads with shared molecular identifiers were discarded instead of being binned into consensus sequences. MiTCR, run with a Q25 quality threshold and the strictest error-elimination algorithm, handled CDR3 identification, clonotype clustering and error correction. A nonparametric unseen species model with Euler transformation was used to estimate lower-bound total TCR beta diversity. The public reads were reprocessed in TCRdb via fastp at Q25 and MiXCR, keeping in-frame beta chains. Under each unique CDR3 protein, matching rows form one entry showing the most common genes and DNA. The V and J calls and clone size come from TCRdb's table, not from the authors' own analysis. The sample table holds 750,000 to 1,000,000 distinct CDR3 sequences, of which about 28% were seen once. The ten largest clones capture about 10% of the sample.

Spanning cysteine to phenylalanine, the CDR3 consists of 14 amino acids. CDR3 DNA only is kept here, 42 bases in frame from base 1. Sequences GTSNPN (CDR1) and SVGIG (CDR2) are obtained from the germline V gene (reference sequence). Donors were 30 to 45 systemically healthy Caucasian individuals from Russia aged roughly 6 to 90 years. Each donor gave 8.5 to 10 milliliters of peripheral blood, collected into EDTA-treated Vacutainer tubes. Ficoll-Paque density-gradient centrifugation was used to isolate PBMCs, with at least 6.5 million per sample. Trizol reagent was used to extract total RNA from PBMCs, with at least 6 micrograms per sample. For every donor, an aliquot of PBMCs went through flow cytometry to measure the percentages of naive CD45RAhigh/CD27high T cells. In addition, the sample was reused for a study of T cells of mothers and their children. As that second study puts it: Nine systemically healthy Caucasian individuals served as donors, namely three mothers together with their six children. cDNA synthesis used all of the extracted RNA, with around 1.4 ug of RNA in each 15 ul reaction. In the second PCR, the M1S primer introduced both the sample barcodes and 2-4 random nucleotides. Over 8 million TCR beta CDR3 reads were obtained for each mother, and approximately 3 million reads were obtained for each child. TCR recombination output is similarly shaped by thymic selection in related and unrelated pairs, with a minor effect exerted by inherited differences. Normalized repertoire overlap in related mother-child pairs was always slightly higher than in unrelated mother-child pairs, but the difference was never significant. No persistent microchimeric T cell clones were detected, at a sensitivity of roughly 100 clones per million clonotypes. Deep NGS was used in the study to compare the TCR beta repertoires of mothers and children and to look for features that separate related mother-child pairs from unrelated individuals. On average, the children were approximately 11 +/- 4 years old, while the mothers were roughly 40 +/- 4 years old. After adapters were ligated using NEBNext reagents, the libraries underwent 100+100 nt paired-end sequencing on an Illumina HiSeq 2000. To prevent cross-contamination, the mother and child libraries were prepared one month apart and sequenced in separate runs. For each donor, somewhere between about 450,000 and 2,100,000 distinct TCR beta clonotypes were identified. Naive TCR beta clonotypes were estimated from low-frequency clonotypes matched to each donor's FACS-determined naive share, without sorting.

In this chain, TRBV30 is recombined with TRBJ2-7; the junction holds 10 bases that match TRBD2. This receptor was taken from a woman between 40 and 50 years old in good health. The material sequenced was blood. The CDR3 protein is CAGVAGGSENEQYF. The DNA sequence is given as TGTGCTGGCGTAGCGGGGGGCAGTGAGAATGAGCAGTACTTC.